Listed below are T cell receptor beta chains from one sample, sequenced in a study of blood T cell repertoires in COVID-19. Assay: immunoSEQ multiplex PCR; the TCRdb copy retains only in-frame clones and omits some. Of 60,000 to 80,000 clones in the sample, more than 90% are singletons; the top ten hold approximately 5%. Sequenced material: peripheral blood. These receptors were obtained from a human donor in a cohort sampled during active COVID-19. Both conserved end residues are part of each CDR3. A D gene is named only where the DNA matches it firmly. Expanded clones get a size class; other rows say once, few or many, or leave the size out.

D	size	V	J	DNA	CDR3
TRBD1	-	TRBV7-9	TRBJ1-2	TGTGCCGCACACGGAGCAGGGGGAGCCTATGGCTACACCTTC	CAAHGAGGAYGYTF
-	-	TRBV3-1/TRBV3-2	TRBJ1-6	TGTGCCAGCAGCCAAGGTACAGGCTATAATTCACCCCTCCACTTT	CASSQGTGYNSPLHF
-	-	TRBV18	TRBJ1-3	TGTGCCAGCTCACCGGCGACACCCATCTCTGGAAACACCATATATTTT	CASSPATPISGNTIYF
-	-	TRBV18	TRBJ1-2	TGTGCCAGCTCATCCACAGACAGCTATGGCTACACCTTC	CASSSTDSYGYTF
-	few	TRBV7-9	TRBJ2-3	TGTGCCAGCATCAAGAACCGGTGGGACAACACAGATACGCAGTATTTT	CASIKNRWDNTDTQYF
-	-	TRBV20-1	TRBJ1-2	TGCAGTGCTAGCACCAGCTATGGCTACACCTTC	CSASTSYGYTF
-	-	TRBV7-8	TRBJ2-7	TGTGCCAGCAGCCCGGTACATGGGCAGAGCCCCTACGAGCAGTACTTC	CASSPVHGQSPYEQYF
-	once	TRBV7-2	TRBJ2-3	TGTGCCAGCCTCAGAGGACAAAGCACAGATACGCAGTATTTT	CASLRGQSTDTQYF
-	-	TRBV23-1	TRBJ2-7	TGCGCCAGCAGTCATCGGAGGAGGGGCTTCTACGAGCAGTACTTC	CASSHRRRGFYEQYF
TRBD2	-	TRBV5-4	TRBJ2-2	TGTGCCAGCAGCTTAATCGGGACTAGTGGGCCCGGGGAGCTGTTTTTT	CASSLIGTSGPGELFF
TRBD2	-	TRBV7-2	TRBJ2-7	TGTGCCAGCAGCTTAGAGGCGGGGGGGAGCTACGAGCAGTACTTC	CASSLEAGGSYEQYF
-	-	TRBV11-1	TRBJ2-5	TGTGCCAGCAGCTTAAGAGGGTTTGGCATGCGGGAGACCCAGTACTTC	CASSLRGFGMRETQYF
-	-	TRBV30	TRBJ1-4	TGTGCCTGGACCACCGGGATTGAAAAACTGTTTTTT	CAWTTGIEKLFF
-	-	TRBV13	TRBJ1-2	TGTGCCAGCAGCTTAGGAACAGGCTACACCTTC	CASSLGTGYTF
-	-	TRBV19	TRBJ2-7	TGTGCCAGTAGTAAGGGGGGGTACGAGCAGTACTTC	CASSKGGYEQYF
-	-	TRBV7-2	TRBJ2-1	TGTGCCAGCAGCTGGTCCTCGGGGGAGCGGGATGAGCAGTTCTTC	CASSWSSGERDEQFF
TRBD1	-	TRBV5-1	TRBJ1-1	TGCGCCAGCAGCTTGAGGTGGGACAGAGTGAACACTGAAGCTTTCTTT	CASSLRWDRVNTEAFF
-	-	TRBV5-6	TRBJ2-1	TGTGCCAGCAGCTTCGACTTAAGCTCCTACAATGAGCAGTTCTTC	CASSFDLSSYNEQFF
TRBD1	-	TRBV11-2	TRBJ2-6	TGTGCCAGCAGCTGGGACAGGGGATCTGGGGCCAACGTCCTGACTTTC	CASSWDRGSGANVLTF
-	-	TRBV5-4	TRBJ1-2	TGTGCCAGCAGCCAGCAGGGCTATGGCTACACCTTC	CASSQQGYGYTF
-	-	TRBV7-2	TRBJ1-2	TGTGCCAGCAGCTCCCAAGACAGCTATGGCTACACCTTC	CASSSQDSYGYTF
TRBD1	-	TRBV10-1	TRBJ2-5	TGCGCCAGCAGTGATGGGACAGGCCAGGAAGAGACCCAGTACTTC	CASSDGTGQEETQYF
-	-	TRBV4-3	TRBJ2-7	TGCGCCAGCAGCCAAGCCGTCGTGTCGGGGAACGAGCAGTACTTC	CASSQAVVSGNEQYF
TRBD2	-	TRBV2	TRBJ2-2	TGTGCCAGCGGACTAGCGGGGGGACGGACCGGGGAGCTGTTTTTT	CASGLAGGRTGELFF
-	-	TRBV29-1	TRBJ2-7	TGCAGCGTTGAAGATCCTCAGGGGCCTTATGGCGAGCAGTACTTC	CSVEDPQGPYGEQYF
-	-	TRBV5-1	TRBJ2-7	TGCGCCAGCAGCTTCGGACAGACCTACGAGCAGTACTTC	CASSFGQTYEQYF
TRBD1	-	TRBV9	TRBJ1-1	TGTGCCAGCAGCGTAGGAGGGGGCTTGATGAACACTGAAGCTTTCTTT	CASSVGGGLMNTEAFF
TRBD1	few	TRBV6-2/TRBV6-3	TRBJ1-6	TGTGCCAGCAGTTCCCACACACAGGGGCTCGTGCCTTCACCCCTCCACTTT	CASSSHTQGLVPSPLHF
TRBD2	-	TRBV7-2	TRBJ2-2	TGTGCCAGCAGCCCCAGCGGGAGGTTTTCCGGGGAGCTGTTTTTT	CASSPSGRFSGELFF
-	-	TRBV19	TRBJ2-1	TGTGCCAGTAGTATAGGGGGCCTTGTCGGATTAGGGTACAATGAGCAGTTCTTC	CASSIGGLVGLGYNEQFF
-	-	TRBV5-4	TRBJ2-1	TGTGCCAGCAGCTTCAATCTAGCAACCAATGAGCAGTTCTTC	CASSFNLATNEQFF
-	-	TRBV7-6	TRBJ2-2	TGTGCCAGCAGCTTAGCGGGGTCGAGGGACGGGGAGCTGTTTTTT	CASSLAGSRDGELFF
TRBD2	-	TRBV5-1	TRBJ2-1	TGCGCCAGCAGCTTGTTGACTAGCGGGAATGAGCAGTTCTTC	CASSLLTSGNEQFF
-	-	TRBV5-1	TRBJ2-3	TGCGCCAGCAGCTTGGGTCTCTTTGGGGCGGATACGCAGTATTTT	CASSLGLFGADTQYF
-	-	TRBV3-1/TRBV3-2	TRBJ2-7	TGTGCCAGCAGCCAACAGGGGATAGGGGAGCAGTACTTC	CASSQQGIGEQYF
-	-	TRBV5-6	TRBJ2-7	TGTGCCAGCAGCTTGGAACCAGGCCCCGAGCAGTACTTC	CASSLEPGPEQYF
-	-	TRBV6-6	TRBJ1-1	TGTGCCAGCAGTTCCCGTGGAGAAATGAACACTGAAGCTTTCTTT	CASSSRGEMNTEAFF
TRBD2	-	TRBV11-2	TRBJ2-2	TGTGCCAGCAGCTTAGTGCTAGCGGTTGCCGGGGAGCTGTTTTTT	CASSLVLAVAGELFF
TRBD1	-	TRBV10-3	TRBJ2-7	TGTGCCACCCAGACAGGGCCTTCCTACGAGCAGTACTTC	CATQTGPSYEQYF
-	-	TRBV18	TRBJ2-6	TGTGCCAGCTCACCAAGCGGACCTGGGGCCAACGTCCTGACTTTC	CASSPSGPGANVLTF
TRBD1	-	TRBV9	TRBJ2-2	TGTGCCAGCAGCGTAGTGGGACAGTCGACCGGGGAGCTGTTTTTT	CASSVVGQSTGELFF
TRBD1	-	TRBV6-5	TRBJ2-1	TGTGCCAGCAGCGCTAGACAGGGGGTACGCAATGAGCAGTTCTTC	CASSARQGVRNEQFF
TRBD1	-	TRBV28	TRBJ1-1	TGTGCCAGCAGCCCAACAGGGGTTTTAGACACTGAAGCTTTCTTT	CASSPTGVLDTEAFF
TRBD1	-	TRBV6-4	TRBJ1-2	TGTGCCGGGAGGCGTAGGGGGGGGACAGGGAGTGGCTACACCTTC	CAGRRRGGTGSGYTF
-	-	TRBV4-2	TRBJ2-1	TGTGCCAGCAGCCAAGATGCCCAGGAGGGCAATGAGCAGTTCTTC	CASSQDAQEGNEQFF
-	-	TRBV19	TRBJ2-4	TGTGCCACCAGCGGACGGACGGTCTTAAAAAACATTCAGTACTTC	CATSGRTVLKNIQYF
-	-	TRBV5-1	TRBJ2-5	TGCGCCAGCAGCCCGAGGGGGGGAGAGACCCAGTACTTC	CASSPRGGETQYF
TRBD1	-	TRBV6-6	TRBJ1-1	TGTGCCAGCAGTAAAACCGGGACAGGGGGCACTGAAGCTTTCTTT	CASSKTGTGGTEAFF
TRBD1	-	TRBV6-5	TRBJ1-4	TGTGCCAGCAGCAGAACAGGGGGCTGGGGGGAAAAACTGTTTTTT	CASSRTGGWGEKLFF
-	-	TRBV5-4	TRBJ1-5	TGTGCCAGCAGCCCAAGGTTGGGGGGGAATCAGCCCCAGCATTTT	CASSPRLGGNQPQHF
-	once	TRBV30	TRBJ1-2	TGTGCCGGGGGGAGGGCAGGGAAGGGGGACTATGGCTACACCTTC	CAGGRAGKGDYGYTF
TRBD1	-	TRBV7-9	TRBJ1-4	TGTGCCAGCAGCTTAGTGGGACAGGGGGATAATGAAAAACTGTTTTTT	CASSLVGQGDNEKLFF
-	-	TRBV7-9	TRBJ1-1	TGTGCCAGCAGAGATTCCGCGGGCTCCATGAACACTGAAGCTTTCTTT	CASRDSAGSMNTEAFF
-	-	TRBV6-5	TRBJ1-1	TGTGCCAGCAGTTGGGCGACGGGGGAAGCTTTCTTT	CASSWATGEAFF
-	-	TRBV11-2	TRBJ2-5	TGTGCCAGCAGCACTAGGGGAGGCAGGGCTCTCCGGGAGACCCAGTACTTC	CASSTRGGRALRETQYF
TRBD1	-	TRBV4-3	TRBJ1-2	TGCGCCAGCAGCCATTCTGCAGGGGGCGCGGATGGCTACACCTTC	CASSHSAGGADGYTF
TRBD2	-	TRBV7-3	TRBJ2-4	TGTGCCAGCAGCTTACTAGCGGGGGGGCAGGTTACCAAAAACATTCAGTACTTC	CASSLLAGGQVTKNIQYF